One T cell receptor beta chain is described in this entry. The sample comes from a study of OX40 agonist ivuxolimab in advanced cancers. Study as a whole: Patients took ivuxolimab, an agonistic anti-OX40 (CD134) antibody. Participants averaged approximately 60 years of age (range roughly 23 to 90) and were roughly 80% male.

Sequenced by immunoSEQ multiplex PCR; TCRdb stores in-frame clones only, minus some. This table has some 16,000 clones, 76% appearing once. Germline assignment: CDR1 LNHDA and CDR2 SQIVND (reference sequence). Trimming stripped 10 bases from V and 2 bases from J, with 12 bases between. The CDR3 spans 13 residues. The clonotype originates from an adult with an advanced solid tumor such as melanoma, head and neck, liver or kidney cancer. The rearrangement joins TRBV19 to TRBJ1-5, with D maybe TRBD1 (5 bases). The sequencing used CD4+ or CD8+ T cells sorted from blood, collected in a trial of the OX40 agonist ivuxolimab. CDR3 protein: CATQGLGNQPQHF. CDR3 coding DNA: TGTGCCACTCAGGGTTTAGGCAATCAGCCCCAGCATTTT.